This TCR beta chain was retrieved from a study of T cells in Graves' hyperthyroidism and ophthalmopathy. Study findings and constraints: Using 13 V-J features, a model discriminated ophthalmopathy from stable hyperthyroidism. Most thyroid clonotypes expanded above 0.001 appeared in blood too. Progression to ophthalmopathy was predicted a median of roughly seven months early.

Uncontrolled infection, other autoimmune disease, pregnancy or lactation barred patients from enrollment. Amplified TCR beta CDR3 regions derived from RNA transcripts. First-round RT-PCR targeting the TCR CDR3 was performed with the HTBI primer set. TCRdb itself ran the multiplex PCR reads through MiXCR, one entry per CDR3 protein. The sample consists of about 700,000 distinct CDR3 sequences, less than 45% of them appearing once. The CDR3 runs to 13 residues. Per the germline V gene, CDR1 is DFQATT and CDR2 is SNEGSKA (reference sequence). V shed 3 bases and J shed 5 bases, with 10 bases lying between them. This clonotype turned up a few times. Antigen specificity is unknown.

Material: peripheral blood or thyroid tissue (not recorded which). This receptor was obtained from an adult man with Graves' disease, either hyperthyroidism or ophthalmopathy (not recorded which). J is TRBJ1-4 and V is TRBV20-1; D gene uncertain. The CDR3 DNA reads TGCAGTGCTAGGAGGGTTGGGAATGAAAAACTGTTTTTT. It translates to CSARRVGNEKLFF.